This is a list of T cell receptor beta chains from one sample in a study of T cells after yellow fever vaccination. Using its own MiXCR run on the 5' RACE reads, TCRdb lists one record per CDR3 protein. The sample lists 40,000 to 50,000 distinct CDR3 sequences; roughly 6.4% were seen once. This sample comprised CD8+ T cells not binding an NS4B(214-222) dextramer, sorted from PBMCs, obtained 45 days after the yellow fever booster vaccination. These receptors were obtained from a man aged 25 to 40 who received the YFV17D yellow fever vaccine. Both conserved end residues are part of each CDR3. Each record gives: CDR3 protein, V gene.

CASSLELGLAGVEQFF,TRBV27
CASSSGWRETQYF,TRBV27
CASSLLAGGRNEQFF,TRBV6-5
CASSFSLEGREGTDTQYF,TRBV12-3/TRBV12-4
CASSFLGYEQYF,TRBV7-2
CASSLDAGGDNEQFF,TRBV7-2
CASSQVSRDEQYF,TRBV4-3
CASSHGTSPNTGELFF,TRBV4-3
CASSLSVTASTDTQYF,TRBV11-2
CATSDLDTGYGYTF,TRBV24-1
CASSSTRMSYEQYF,TRBV11-2
CSVYGQGSYGYTF,TRBV29-1
CASSFLGPLNSYEQYF,TRBV6-5
CSVAGNEQYF,TRBV29-1
CSVLGRVSYEQYF,TRBV29-1
CASSQEQGSGEQYF,TRBV14
CASSFEGVPNQPQHF,TRBV12-3/TRBV12-4
CASSLVAGDNEQFF,TRBV7-2
CASSLGGGYPEQYF,TRBV5-6
CASTSGSYEQYF,TRBV11-2
CASSRGTRTYEQYF,TRBV6-5
CASSPSWGTNTGELFF,TRBV6-2/TRBV6-3
CASSQRIGASGNYEQFF,TRBV28
CSALPRQVLEAFF,TRBV20-1
CASREGYEQYF,TRBV6-1
CSATMGREDHNEQFF,TRBV20-1
CASSSTTSGRGEQYF,TRBV28
CASRQGWDYNEQFF,TRBV5-6
CARRTVDRSYSGNTIYF,TRBV11-1
CASSQVPSNEQFF,TRBV3-1
CASSSSLRDSFSGANVLTF,TRBV12-3/TRBV12-4
CAVRLAGAYEQYF,TRBV2
CASSQDRGGEQYF,TRBV7-7
CSASYFETVPPRGFYGYTF,TRBV20-1
CATSQELASGSRDEQFF,TRBV3-1
CASSAHPSEIYEQYF,TRBV6-2/TRBV6-3
CASRTPDRYNEQFF,TRBV11-2
CASSQRTLTSGSPHTDTQYF,TRBV3-1
CASSYPDMGGRDIQYF,TRBV6-5
CSVGTSESRYEQYF,TRBV29-1
CASSWTSGAQQFF,TRBV6-5
CASSPFEGGYEQYF,TRBV27
CASSMGQGHIQPYEQYF,TRBV3-1
CASSQDRAGAEAFF,TRBV4-3
CSVESVAGVDTQYF,TRBV29-1
CASSLARIAGGPDEQFF,TRBV12-3/TRBV12-4
CASSQEGSSAFF,TRBV4-3
CASSPTGGNQPQHF,TRBV7-2
CASSYSGHISYEQYF,TRBV6-5
CASSLYPGNNEQFF,TRBV11-2
CSARDVSSYNEQFF,TRBV20-1
CASSLASGQGTQYF,TRBV7-9
CAGDTQGNEQFF,TRBV6-1
CALDRGDRSTYEQYF,TRBV30
CASSYGGSPYEQYF,TRBV6-2/TRBV6-3
CASSSPDDGTYEQYF,TRBV7-3
CASSLGGLAGDYNEQFF,TRBV5-1